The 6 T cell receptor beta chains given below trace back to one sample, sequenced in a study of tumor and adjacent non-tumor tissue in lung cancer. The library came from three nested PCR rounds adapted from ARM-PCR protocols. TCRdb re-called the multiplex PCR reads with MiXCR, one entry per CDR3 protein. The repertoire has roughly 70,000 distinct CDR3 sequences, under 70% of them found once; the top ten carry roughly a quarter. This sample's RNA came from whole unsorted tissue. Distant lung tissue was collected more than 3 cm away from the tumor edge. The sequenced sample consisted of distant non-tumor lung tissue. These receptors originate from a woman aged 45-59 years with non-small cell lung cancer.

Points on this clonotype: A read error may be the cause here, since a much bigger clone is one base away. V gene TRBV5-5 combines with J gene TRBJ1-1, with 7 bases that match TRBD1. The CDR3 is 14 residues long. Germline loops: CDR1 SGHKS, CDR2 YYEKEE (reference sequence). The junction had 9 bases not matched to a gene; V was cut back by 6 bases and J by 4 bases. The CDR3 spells CASILGQVATEAFF. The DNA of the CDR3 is TGTGCCAGCATCTTAGGACAGGTGGCCACTGAAGCTTTCTTT.

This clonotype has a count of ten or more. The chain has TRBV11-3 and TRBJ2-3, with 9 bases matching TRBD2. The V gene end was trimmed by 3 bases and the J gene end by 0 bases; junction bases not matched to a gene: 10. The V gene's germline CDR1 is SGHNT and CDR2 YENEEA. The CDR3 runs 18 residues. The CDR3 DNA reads TGTGCCAGCAGCTTGTCGGGATCTAGCGGGATTAGCACAGATACGCAGTATTTT. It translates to CASSLSGSSGISTDTQYF.

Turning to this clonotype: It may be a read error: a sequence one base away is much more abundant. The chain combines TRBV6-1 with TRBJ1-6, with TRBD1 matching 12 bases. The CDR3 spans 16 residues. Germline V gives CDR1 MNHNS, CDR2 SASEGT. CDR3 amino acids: CACRQGQGAGNSPLHF. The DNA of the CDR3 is TGTGCCTGCAGACAGGGACAGGGGGCCGGTAATTCACCCCTCCACTTT.

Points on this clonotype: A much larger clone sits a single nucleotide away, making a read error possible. Here the CDR3 reads CASSQEHVSYNEQFF. The CDR3 DNA follows: TGCGCCAGCAGCCAAGAGCATGTCTCCTACAATGAGCAGTTCTTC. The rearrangement joins TRBV4-1 to TRBJ2-1, with unresolved D. The CDR3 sequence is 15 residues long. V was trimmed by 0 bases and J by 0 bases, leaving 6 bases between them. Per the germline V gene, CDR1 is MGHRA and CDR2 is YSYEKL.

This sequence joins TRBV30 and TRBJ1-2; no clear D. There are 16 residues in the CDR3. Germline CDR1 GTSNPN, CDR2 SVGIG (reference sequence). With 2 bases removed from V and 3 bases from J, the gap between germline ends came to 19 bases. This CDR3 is CAWSPPRGKEDYGYTF. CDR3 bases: TGTGCCTGGAGTCCACCACGCGGCAAGGAGGACTATGGCTACACCTTC.

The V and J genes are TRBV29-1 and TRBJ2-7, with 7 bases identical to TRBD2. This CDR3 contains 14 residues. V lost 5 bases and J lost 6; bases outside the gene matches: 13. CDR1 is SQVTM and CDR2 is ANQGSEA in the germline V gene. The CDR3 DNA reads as TGCAGCGTTAGCCAAGCGGGAAGGACGGGCGAGCAGTACTTC. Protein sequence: CSVSQAGRTGEQYF.